These T cell receptor beta chains were read from a single sample in a study of vaccination and CD4 T cells after COVID-19. One entry per CDR3 protein results from TCRdb running MiXCR on the PCR reads. The sample records 8,000 to 10,000 distinct CDR3 sequences, about 65% being singletons. Their antigens are not known. Sequenced material: CD4+ T cells from blood, cultured in vitro, taken before SARS-CoV-2 vaccination. Source of these receptors: a human donor who had recovered from COVID-19. Both conserved end residues are part of each CDR3. A D gene is named only where the DNA matches it firmly. Clone size is stated in some rows and not others, as once, few, many or a class when expanded.

d_gene	v_gene	j_gene	abundance	CDR3nt	CDR3aa
TRBD2	TRBV20-1	TRBJ2-1	.	TGCAGTGCTAGAAGCCTAGCGGGAGGATCCTACAATGAGCAGTTCTTC	CSARSLAGGSYNEQFF
.	TRBV20-1	TRBJ1-1	.	TGCAGTGCCACTCCGATTGTGACAGGGAACACTGAAGCTTTCTTT	CSATPIVTGNTEAFF
.	TRBV28	TRBJ2-2	.	TGTGCCAGCAGAAGGCCCTACCGGAGGGGCGGGGAGCTGTTTTTT	CASRRPYRRGGELFF
TRBD2	TRBV20-1	TRBJ2-1	.	TGCAGTGCACCTGGGACTAGCGGCTACAATGAGCAGTTCTTC	CSAPGTSGYNEQFF
TRBD1	TRBV6-1	TRBJ1-4	.	TGTGCCAGCAGGGGACAGGGGGCGGATGAAAAACTGTTTTTT	CASRGQGADEKLFF
.	TRBV7-2	TRBJ1-6	few	TGTGCCAGCAGCCCAGGGACAAGACCGAATTCACCCCTCCACTTT	CASSPGTRPNSPLHF
TRBD1	TRBV5-5	TRBJ2-7	.	TGTGCCAGCAGCTTGCAGGGGGCGGACGAGCAGTACTTC	CASSLQGADEQYF
.	TRBV20-1	TRBJ1-6	.	TGCAGTGCTAGATTAACACTAGGGACAAATAATTCACCCCTCCACTTT	CSARLTLGTNNSPLHF
.	TRBV5-6	TRBJ1-6	.	TGTGCCAGCAGCCGGGGGACGTCCTCTATTAATTCACCCCTCCACTTT	CASSRGTSSINSPLHF
.	TRBV10-2	TRBJ2-3	.	TGCGCCAGCAATCCTAGCACGGCTAGCACAGATACGCAGTATTTT	CASNPSTASTDTQYF
TRBD1	TRBV4-2	TRBJ2-7	.	TGTGCCGCGGGTCCAGAACAGGGGGCGACTAGTTCCTACGAGCAGTACTTC	CAAGPEQGATSSYEQYF
.	TRBV24-1	TRBJ2-7	.	TGTGCCACCAGTGACCTGGACAGCTACGAGCAGTACTTC	CATSDLDSYEQYF
.	TRBV11-2	TRBJ2-1	.	TGTGCCAGCAGCCCTATGGCCATTCTACCCAATGAGCAGTTCTTC	CASSPMAILPNEQFF
TRBD2	TRBV2	TRBJ2-3	few	TGTGCCAGCCTAGATTGGACTAGCGGAACAGATACGCAGTATTTT	CASLDWTSGTDTQYF
.	TRBV7-2	TRBJ1-2	.	TGTGCCAGCAGCTTACAACGCTATGGCTACACCTTC	CASSLQRYGYTF
.	TRBV19	TRBJ2-3	.	TGTGCCAGTAGCCTATCCGGGCCCGGGAAGGGCACAGATACGCAGTATTTT	CASSLSGPGKGTDTQYF
TRBD2	TRBV27	TRBJ2-1	.	TGTGCCAGCAGTTCGACTAGCGGAAACAATGAGCAGTTCTTC	CASSSTSGNNEQFF
TRBD2	TRBV6-1	TRBJ2-1	.	TGTGCCAGCAGACCATGGACTAGCGGTAACAATGAGCAGTTCTTC	CASRPWTSGNNEQFF
.	TRBV5-1	TRBJ1-5	.	TGCGCCAGCAGCATTGGACAGAACAATCAGCCCCAGCATTTT	CASSIGQNNQPQHF
TRBD2	TRBV6-1	TRBJ2-2	.	TGTGCCAGCAGGATTCTAGCTAGCGGGAGTACCGGGGAGCTGTTTTTT	CASRILASGSTGELFF
.	TRBV7-2	TRBJ2-3	few	TGTGCCAGCAGCTTAGTCTCAGCGGTCACAGATACGCAGTATTTT	CASSLVSAVTDTQYF
.	TRBV5-5	TRBJ2-5	.	TGTGCCAGCAGCTTGAGCGGACAAGAGACCCAGTACTTC	CASSLSGQETQYF
TRBD2	TRBV20-1	TRBJ2-1	.	TGCAGTGCTAGAGCAAGCGGGAGTGCCAATGAGCAGTTCTTC	CSARASGSANEQFF
.	TRBV7-6	TRBJ2-5	.	TGTGCCAGCAGCTTATGGCCGCGAGAGACCCAGTACTTC	CASSLWPRETQYF
TRBD1	TRBV18	TRBJ1-6	few	TGTGCCAGCTCCCAACAAGGACAGGGACGCAATTCACCCCTCCACTTT	CASSQQGQGRNSPLHF
TRBD1	TRBV6-2/TRBV6-3	TRBJ1-5	.	TGTGCCAGCAGTTACTCCGGGACAGGGACTCAGCCCCAGCATTTT	CASSYSGTGTQPQHF
TRBD2	TRBV6-1	TRBJ2-7	.	TGTGCCAGCAGTGGGACTAGCGGATCTTACGAGCAGTACTTC	CASSGTSGSYEQYF
TRBD1	TRBV10-1	TRBJ1-2	.	TGCGCCAGCAGAGGGGACAGGGGCTACTATGGCTACACCTTC	CASRGDRGYYGYTF
TRBD2	TRBV20-1	TRBJ2-3	.	TGCAGTGCTAGATTAGCGGGAGGGCGTGGGGATACAGATACGCAGTATTTT	CSARLAGGRGDTDTQYF
.	TRBV6-1	TRBJ1-1	.	TGTGCCAGCAGTCCTTACAGGGAGGCGGCTGAAGCTTTCTTT	CASSPYREAAEAFF
TRBD1	TRBV19	TRBJ1-1	.	TGTGCCAGTAGTTTACGACAGGGTCTGGACACTGAAGCTTTCTTT	CASSLRQGLDTEAFF
.	TRBV5-6	TRBJ2-5	.	TGTGCCAGCAGCGGACCCCCCCAAGAGACCCAGTACTTC	CASSGPPQETQYF
.	TRBV12-3/TRBV12-4	TRBJ2-7	.	TGTGCCAGCAGTCGTACTTTGACTAGTCTGACGGGCGAGCAGTACTTC	CASSRTLTSLTGEQYF
.	TRBV20-1	TRBJ2-1	.	TGCAGTGCTCCATTACTGAATGAGCAGTTCTTC	CSAPLLNEQFF
TRBD2	TRBV29-1	TRBJ2-6	.	TGCAGCGTTGAATGGCGGGAGGCCGGGGCCAACGTCCTGACTTTC	CSVEWREAGANVLTF
.	TRBV2	TRBJ2-5	.	TGTGCCAGCAGTGAATTGGGTCCCAGGGTGCGGGAGACCCAGTACTTC	CASSELGPRVRETQYF
.	TRBV6-1	TRBJ1-2	.	TGTGCCAGCACTGACCAAAGACTTCGTGGGTATGGCTACACCTTC	CASTDQRLRGYGYTF
.	TRBV9	TRBJ1-5	.	TGTGCCAGCAGTGTCAGGGGTGGCAATCAGCCCCAGCATTTT	CASSVRGGNQPQHF
.	TRBV7-6	TRBJ1-1	few	TGTGCCAGTACTATGGGGGGCATGTCGATGAACACTGAAGCTTTCTTT	CASTMGGMSMNTEAFF
.	TRBV6-1	TRBJ1-6	.	TGTGCCAGCAGAATAACCATTTTTGAGGCAAATTCACCCCTCCACTTT	CASRITIFEANSPLHF
.	TRBV10-3	TRBJ1-4	.	TGTGCCATCAGTGAGGACACAACTAATGAAAAACTGTTTTTT	CAISEDTTNEKLFF
.	TRBV28	TRBJ2-7	.	TGTGCCAGCAGTTTTCACGGAAGCTCCTACGAGCAGTACTTC	CASSFHGSSYEQYF
TRBD1	TRBV7-9	TRBJ1-2	few	TGTGCCAGCAGCTTACAGGGGGATGGGAGGTATGGCTACACCTTC	CASSLQGDGRYGYTF
.	TRBV19	TRBJ1-6	.	TGTGCCACCTCGGAGACACCTTCACATAATTCACCCCTCCACTTT	CATSETPSHNSPLHF
.	TRBV20-1	TRBJ2-2	once	TGCAGTGCCAGGACGGGTAACACCGGGGAGCTGTTTTTT	CSARTGNTGELFF
.	TRBV2	TRBJ1-2	.	TGTGCCAGCAGCAGGGACTCAAGCTCCTATGGCTACACCTTC	CASSRDSSSYGYTF
TRBD2	TRBV20-1	TRBJ2-7	once	TGCAGTGCTAGAGATGTAGCGGGAGTACAGTACGAGCAGTACTTC	CSARDVAGVQYEQYF
TRBD2	TRBV19	TRBJ2-3	few	TGTGCCAGTAGTATATCCCCAGCGGGAGGCCCAACCACAGATACGCAGTATTTT	CASSISPAGGPTTDTQYF
.	TRBV19	TRBJ1-2	once	TGTGCCAGTAGTATAGATCGGGGACCCTATTATGATGGCTACACCTTC	CASSIDRGPYYDGYTF
TRBD1	TRBV27	TRBJ1-5	.	TGTGCCAGCAGTCCCCGATCGGGACAGGGCAATCAGCCCCAGCATTTT	CASSPRSGQGNQPQHF